These 27 T cell receptor beta chains share one sample of origin, sequenced in a study of OX40 agonist ivuxolimab in advanced cancers. TCRdb keeps only in-frame clones here, not all; method: immunoSEQ multiplex PCR. This table holds over 20,000 clones, more than 80% found once. Material: CD4+ or CD8+ T cells sorted from blood, obtained in a trial of the OX40 agonist ivuxolimab. These receptor sequences come from an adult with an advanced solid tumor such as melanoma, head and neck, liver or kidney cancer.

The V and J genes are TRBV4-2 and TRBJ1-2; tentative D call: TRBD1 (5 bases). CDR3 length: 16 amino acids. Per germline, CDR1 LGHNA and CDR2 YNFKEQ. V dropped 0 bases and J dropped 7 bases, with 18 bases sitting between them. CDR3 DNA sequence: TGTGCCAGCAGCCAAGACAGTACCTGGGGGTCCTTTGGCTACACCTTC. It yields the protein CASSQDSTWGSFGYTF.

The chain employs TRBV7-9 and TRBJ2-1; 12 bases agree with TRBD2. This CDR3 has 17 residues. After removal of 4 bases from V and 0 bases from J, the junction contained 4 bases not matched to a gene. Germline assignment: CDR1 SEHNR and CDR2 FQNEAQ (reference sequence). CDR3 residues: CASSSGLAGSSYNEQFF. CDR3 in DNA: TGTGCCAGCAGCTCCGGACTAGCGGGGAGCTCCTACAATGAGCAGTTCTTC.

The chain couples TRBV5-4 to TRBJ1-2; 11 nucleotides agree with TRBD1. The length of the CDR3 is 16 residues. With V trimmed by 4 bases and J by 6 bases, 11 bases remained unmatched. Looked up from germline, CDR1 is SGHNT and CDR2 is YYREEE (reference sequence). This CDR3 is CASSQERTGGANGYTF. In nucleotides, the CDR3 is TGTGCCAGCAGCCAAGAACGGACAGGGGGCGCAAATGGCTACACCTTC.

The V and J genes are TRBV7-9 and TRBJ2-1; TRBD1 aligns across 9 bases. CDR1 and CDR2 from the germline V gene are SEHNR and FQNEAQ (reference sequence). V lost 1 base to trimming and J lost 8 bases; unmatched junction nucleotides: 15. The CDR3 length is 18 residues. Here the CDR3 DNA reads TGTGCCAGCAGCTTAGTGGGCCCCCGGGACAGGGTTCGCCATGAGCAGTTCTTC. Translated, it gives CASSLVGPRDRVRHEQFF.

This clone occurred a few times. The chain is built from TRBV13 and TRBJ2-2; 7 positions match TRBD2. V lost 5 bases and J lost 6; bases outside the gene matches: 9. The V gene's germline CDR1 is PRHDT and CDR2 FYEKMQ (reference sequence). The CDR3 has 15 amino acids. CDR3 region: CASSPRLASAGELFF. The DNA of the CDR3 is TGTGCCAGCAGCCCGAGACTAGCCTCGGCCGGGGAGCTGTTTTTT. The variable domain in full, completed from reference TRBV13 and TRBJ2-2, reads AAGVIQSPRHLIKEKRETATLKCYPIPRHDTVYWYQQGPGQDPQFLISFYEKMQSDKGSIPDRFSAQQFSDYHSELNMSSLELGDSALYFCASSPRLASAGELFFGEGSRLTVL.

The V call is TRBV25-1, the J call TRBJ2-5; D not certain. Trimming removed 8 bases at V and 1 base at J, with 8 bases between. CDR1 and CDR2 (germline): MGHDK, SYGVNS. The CDR3 contains 12 residues. The CDR3: CASAATQETQYF. CDR3 in DNA: TGTGCCAGCGCAGCCACCCAAGAGACCCAGTACTTC.

This sequence joins TRBV28 and TRBJ2-7; 9 bases line up with TRBD2. The CDR3 is 15 residues long. Germline CDR1 is MDHEN and CDR2 is SYDVKM. J lost 3 bases, V lost 1 base, and 4 bases had no gene match. Written as DNA, the CDR3 is TGTGCCAGCAGTTTATTATTAGCGGGAGTCTACGAGCAGTACTTC. Translating gives CASSLLLAGVYEQYF. The entire variable domain, with the rest obtained from reference TRBV28 and TRBJ2-7, is as follows: DVKVTQSSRYLVKRTGEKVFLECVQDMDHENMFWYRQDPGLGLRLIYFSYDVKMKEKGDIPEGYSVSREKKERFSLILESASTNQTSMYLCASSLLLAGVYEQYFGPGTRLTVT.

This chain uses TRBV9 with TRBJ1-1, with a weak D call TRBD1 (5 bases). The V end lost 4 bases, the J end lost 3 bases, and 16 bases lay between the germline ends. The germline gives CDR1 SGDLS, CDR2 YYNGEE. The CDR3 covers 15 residues. The CDR3 is CASSPGTMGYTEAFF. The CDR3 DNA follows: TGTGCCAGCAGCCCCGGGACCATGGGCTACACTGAAGCTTTCTTT.

The gene calls are TRBV7-9 and TRBJ2-7, with 9 bases lining up with TRBD1. V was clipped by 5 bases and J by 2 bases; unmatched bases: 7. Germline CDR1 and CDR2: SEHNR and FQNEAQ (reference sequence). The CDR3 totals 15 residues. Written as DNA, the CDR3 is TGTGCCAGCAGCCCCGGGACAGGGCAAACCTACGAGCAGTACTTC. Encoded protein: CASSPGTGQTYEQYF.

Concerning this clone itself: Compared with germline, one end of the junction differs, possibly owing to a read error. The genes are TRBV29-1 and TRBJ1-2; D unclear. Germline V CDR1 and CDR2: SQVTM, ANQGSEA. The CDR3 totals 10 residues. This CDR3 is CSVKDYGYTF. DNA of the CDR3: TGCAGCGTTAAAGACTATGGCTACACCTTC.

The CDR3 loop reads CASSLGQGGEVTGELFF. CDR3 coding DNA: TGTGCCAGCAGCTTAGGCCAGGGGGGAGAAGTCACCGGGGAGCTGTTTTTT. The rearrangement joins TRBV13 to TRBJ2-2; tentatively, D is TRBD1 (7 bases). The CDR3 is made up of 17 amino acids. Germline CDR1 reads PRHDT; CDR2 reads FYEKMQ (reference sequence). The V gene lost 0 bases and the J gene lost 4 bases, with 15 bases spanning the gap.

This chain uses TRBV5-1 with TRBJ2-2; the match to TRBD1 covers 10 bases. Per the germline V gene, CDR1 is SGHRS and CDR2 is YFSETQ. The V gene end was trimmed by 4 bases and the J gene end by 2 bases; junction bases not matched to a gene: 11. The CDR3 loop spans 18 amino acids. In DNA, the CDR3 is TGCGCCAGCAGCCAACCCAGGGACAGGGGATCAAACACCGGGGAGCTGTTTTTT. Translated: CASSQPRDRGSNTGELFF.

The chain joins TRBV30 to TRBJ1-2; D ambiguous. There are 13 residues in the CDR3. The ends were cut back, 2 bases at V and 6 bases at J, with 13 bases in the middle. CDR1 is GTSNPN and CDR2 is SVGIG in the germline V gene (reference sequence). The CDR3 loop is CAWSLTSVDGYTF. The CDR3, as DNA: TGTGCCTGGAGTCTAACATCGGTGGATGGCTACACCTTC.

This chain connects TRBV4-3 to TRBJ2-5; tentatively, D is TRBD2 (7 bases). CDR3 length: 15 residues. The V and J ends lost 2 bases and 1 base respectively, with 11 bases between them. Germline CDR1 is LGHNA and CDR2 is YSLEER. CDR3 sequence reads: CASSQTGGTQETQYF. The CDR3 DNA is TGCGCCAGCAGCCAAACGGGGGGCACCCAAGAGACCCAGTACTTC.

The genes are TRBV6-5 and TRBJ1-2; tentatively, D is TRBD1 (5 bases). The V and J ends lost 4 bases and 4 bases respectively, with 13 bases between them. This CDR3 contains 14 residues. Per germline, CDR1 MNHEY and CDR2 SVGAGI. The chain's CDR3 is CASSSIDSAYGYTF. DNA of the CDR3: TGTGCCAGCAGTTCAATTGACAGCGCCTATGGCTACACCTTC.

The J gene is TRBJ1-2, the V gene TRBV29-1, with a weak D call TRBD1 (5 bases). V was shortened by 2 bases and J by 6 bases, with 16 bases between the two germline ends. From germline, CDR1 is SQVTM and CDR2 ANQGSEA. CDR3 length: 14 amino acids. This CDR3 is CSVESPREIHGYTF. DNA of the CDR3: TGCAGCGTTGAAAGCCCCAGGGAAATACATGGCTACACCTTC.

V gene TRBV9 combines with J gene TRBJ1-1, with a weak D call TRBD1 (6 bases). Trimming pared 0 bases from V and 5 bases from J, leaving 14 bases between. Germline CDR1 and CDR2: SGDLS and YYNGEE. The CDR3 extends over 15 amino acids. CDR3 amino acids: CASSVEGGQGTEAFF. CDR3 sequence (DNA): TGTGCCAGCAGCGTAGAGGGGGGGCAGGGGACTGAAGCTTTCTTT.

This clone has more than one count but fewer than ten. This chain links TRBV4-2 with TRBJ2-2; 9 bases line up with TRBD1. This CDR3 has 16 amino acids. Germline CDR1 is LGHNA and CDR2 is YNFKEQ. Germline trimming cut 4 bases from V and 4 bases from J; bases unmatched to any gene: 7. The CDR3 here is CASSPGTGTGTGELFF. CDR3 DNA: TGTGCCAGCAGCCCCGGGACAGGGACGGGCACCGGGGAGCTGTTTTTT.

For this clone: The conserved closing phenylalanine or tryptophan is absent in this CDR3, likely reflecting a read error. The DNA is left out, because the CDR3 cannot be placed on it with certainty; the CDR3 is given as TCRdb lists it. The chain uses TRBV2 and TRBJ1-4; the table's TRBD1 call for D was not verified on the DNA. CDR1 is SNHLY, CDR2 FYNNEI, per germline. The CDR3 length equals 13 residues, ends included. This CDR3 is CASLLDRGFAPFI.

The V call is TRBV7-9, the J call TRBJ2-1; D call uncertain. The CDR3 runs 15 residues. The germline V and J ends were trimmed by 5 bases and 2 bases, with 13 bases remaining between them. Per germline, CDR1 SEHNR and CDR2 FQNEAQ (reference sequence). The CDR3 bases are TGTGCCAGCAGCCCCACCTCCCAGCCCTACAATGAGCAGTTCTTC. Its protein is CASSPTSQPYNEQFF.

This sequence joins TRBV2 and TRBJ1-4; unclear D gene. Germline V gene sequence: CDR1 SNHLY, CDR2 FYNNEI. The CDR3 contains 14 residues. Trimming took off 5 bases at V and 5 bases at J, with 12 bases between the two ends. The chain's CDR3 is CASSLPGSNEKLFF. For the CDR3, the DNA is TGTGCCAGCAGTTTACCGGGATCCAATGAAAAACTGTTTTTT.

V and J are TRBV10-3 and TRBJ1-5; D may be TRBD1 (5 bases). This CDR3 comprises 12 residues. Germline V CDR1 and CDR2: ENHRY, SYGVKD. Trimming cost V 10 bases and J 4 bases, with 11 bases left between them. This CDR3 reads CATGTGNQPQHF. The CDR3 region has the DNA TGTGCCACCGGGACTGGGAATCAGCCCCAGCATTTT.

This clone appeared once. This rearrangement joins TRBV10-3 to TRBJ2-7, with D perhaps matching TRBD1 or TRBD2 (6 bases each). The CDR3 loop spans 15 amino acids. Trimming removed 2 bases at V and 3 bases at J, with 14 bases between. CDR1 is ENHRY, CDR2 SYGVKD, per germline. CDR3 nucleotide sequence: TGTGCCATCAGTGAGCCCCCGGGGGCGAGCTACGAGCAGTACTTC. Translated: CAISEPPGASYEQYF.

This rearrangement joins TRBV28 to TRBJ2-1, with 7 bases identical to TRBD1. Germline V CDR1 and CDR2: MDHEN, SYDVKM. This CDR3 is 19 amino acids long. Trimming took 5 bases from V and 10 from J; bases not matched to a gene: 26. In nucleotides, the CDR3 is TGTGCCAGCAGTAACGATATGGACAGGTCCGGTGCGCGAGAACGAGAGCAGTTCTTC. Encoded protein: CASSNDMDRSGAREREQFF.

Concerning this clone: A read error may account for a junction end that differs from germline. The chain is built from TRBV7-2 and TRBJ1-6; the D gene is possibly TRBD1 (6 bases). CDR1 and CDR2 from the germline V gene are SGHTA and FQGNSA. The CDR3 consists of 14 residues. In DNA form, the CDR3 reads TGTGCCAGCAGATTAGGGGGATTAAATTCACCCCTCCACTTT. The encoded protein is CASRLGGLNSPLHF.

This clone is termed medium-sized (0.01 to 0.1%). This chain connects TRBV11-2 to TRBJ2-3; 12 positions agree with TRBD2. From germline, CDR1 is SGHAT and CDR2 FQNNGV. This CDR3 spans 17 amino acids. Losses at the gene ends were 6 bases for V and 6 bases for J; bases not matched to a gene: 13. The CDR3 nucleotides are TGTGCCAGCAGTTCCCGACTAGCGGGAGAGGGGCACGATACGCAGTATTTT. It encodes CASSSRLAGEGHDTQYF.

Worth noting for this clone: A read error may account for a junction end that differs from germline. The chain couples TRBV5-4 to TRBJ1-5; D remains ambiguous. The CDR3 has 13 residues. CDR1 is SGHNT and CDR2 is YYREEE in the germline V gene (reference sequence). The CDR3 DNA is TGTGCCAGCAGCTTGGTTAGGGTATCAGCCCCAGCATTT. It encodes CASSLVRVSAPAF.